This T cell receptor (beta chain) was found in a study of tumor-infiltrating lymphocytes in primary liver carcinoma. Study information: Surgical resection served as treatment for the primary liver carcinoma of these patients.

Findings of the study overall: Tumor samples exhibited a significantly greater top-250-clone fraction than blood samples (p = 0.039).

Synthesis of TCR beta cDNA was carried out from approximately 0.55 ug total RNA with a constant-region primer. Three nested multiplex PCR rounds of slightly modified ARM-PCR generated TCR beta libraries. PCR rounds one and two used TRBV1-TRBV30 forward primers with a C-beta reverse primer for about 11 cycles each. TCRdb analysed the multiplex PCR reads with MiXCR anew, one entry per CDR3 protein. The table has about 310,000 distinct CDR3 sequences, nearly 60% seen once; the top ten hold over 15%. This CDR3 contains 16 residues. Per germline, CDR1 LNHDA and CDR2 SQIVND (reference sequence). With 3 bases clipped from V and 5 bases from J, the junction kept 11 bases outside the gene matches. The study extracted blood RNA from unsorted whole blood and also extracted germline DNA. The patients lived with chronic HBV infection and had not yet received any treatment. Approximately 4 milliliters of peripheral blood were collected before surgery.

Remarks on this clonotype: Antigen unknown.

The rearrangement joins TRBV19 to TRBJ2-7; 9 positions agree with TRBD2. Sequenced sample: peripheral blood. This TCR was recovered from a woman under 40 with primary liver carcinoma and hepatitis B virus infection. CDR3 nucleotides: TGTGCCAGTAGTATCCTGGCGGGAGGGCGGATCAACGAGCAGTACTTC. As protein: CASSILAGGRINEQYF. Supplemented by reference TRBV19 and TRBJ2-7, the full variable domain reads DGGITQSPKYLFRKEGQNVTLSCEQNLNHDAMYWYRQDPGQGLRLIYYSQIVNDFQKGDIAEGYSVSREKKESFPLTVTSAQKNPTAFYLCASSILAGGRINEQYFGPGTRLTVT.